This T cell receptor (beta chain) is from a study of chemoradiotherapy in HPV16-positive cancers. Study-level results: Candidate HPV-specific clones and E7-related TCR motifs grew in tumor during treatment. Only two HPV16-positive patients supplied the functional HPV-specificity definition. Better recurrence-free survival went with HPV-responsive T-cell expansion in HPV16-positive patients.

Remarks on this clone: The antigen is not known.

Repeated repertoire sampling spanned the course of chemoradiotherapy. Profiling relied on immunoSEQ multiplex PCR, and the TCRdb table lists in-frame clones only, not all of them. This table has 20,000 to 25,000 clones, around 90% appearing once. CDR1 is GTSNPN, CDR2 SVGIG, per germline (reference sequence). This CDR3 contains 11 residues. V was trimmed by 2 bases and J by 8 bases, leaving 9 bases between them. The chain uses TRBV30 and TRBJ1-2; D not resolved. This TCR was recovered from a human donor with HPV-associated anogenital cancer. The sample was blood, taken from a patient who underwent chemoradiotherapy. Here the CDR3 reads CAWSKTLGYTF. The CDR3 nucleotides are TGTGCCTGGAGTAAGACTCTAGGCTACACCTTC.